Listed below are T cell receptor beta chains from one sample, sequenced in a study of CD8+ T cells in alopecia areata. Method: immunoSEQ multiplex PCR; TCRdb's copy keeps in-frame clones and lacks some. The sample carries 180,000 or so clones, about 70% recorded once. The sample in question was CD8+ T cells sorted from blood, obtained at week 0. Every receptor here comes from a human donor with alopecia areata. The CDR3 runs from the conserved cysteine through the conserved F or W. A D gene is named only where the DNA matches it firmly. Size is stated for part of the rows, as once, few or many counts, or as a class when the clone is expanded.

cdr3_length: 13; d_call: -; clone_size: -; j_call: TRBJ1-1; v_call: TRBV5-1; cdr3_aa: CASSFTPNTEAFF; cdr3_nt: TGCGCCAGCAGCTTCACACCGAACACTGAAGCTTTCTTT
cdr3_length: 15; d_call: TRBD2; clone_size: -; j_call: TRBJ2-3; v_call: TRBV9; cdr3_aa: CASSVAGTSGDTQYF; cdr3_nt: TGTGCCAGCAGCGTGGCCGGGACTAGCGGTGATACGCAGTATTTT
cdr3_length: 14; d_call: TRBD1; clone_size: -; j_call: TRBJ1-5; v_call: TRBV5-6; cdr3_aa: CASSTGTGGQPQHF; cdr3_nt: TGTGCCAGCAGCACCGGGACAGGTGGTCAGCCCCAGCATTTT
cdr3_length: 15; d_call: TRBD1; clone_size: -; j_call: TRBJ1-2; v_call: TRBV5-6; cdr3_aa: CASSSKRGHYYGYTF; cdr3_nt: TGTGCCAGCAGCTCGAAGAGGGGGCACTACTATGGCTACACCTTC
cdr3_length: 13; d_call: -; clone_size: -; j_call: TRBJ1-2; v_call: TRBV30; cdr3_aa: CAWIEFGREGYTF; cdr3_nt: TGTGCCTGGATTGAGTTTGGCAGGGAGGGCTACACCTTC
cdr3_length: 11; d_call: -; clone_size: -; j_call: TRBJ2-7; v_call: TRBV30; cdr3_aa: CAGSLGYEQYF; cdr3_nt: TGTGCCGGGTCCTTAGGGTACGAGCAGTACTTC
cdr3_length: 16; d_call: -; clone_size: -; j_call: TRBJ2-1; v_call: TRBV4-2; cdr3_aa: CASSQEDRVLYNEQFF; cdr3_nt: TGTGCCAGCAGCCAAGAAGATAGGGTTCTCTACAATGAGCAGTTCTTC
cdr3_length: 16; d_call: -; clone_size: -; j_call: TRBJ1-2; v_call: TRBV4-1; cdr3_aa: CASSQDLGDTWYGYTF; cdr3_nt: TGCGCCAGCAGCCAAGATCTAGGGGACACCTGGTATGGCTACACCTTC
cdr3_length: 14; d_call: -; clone_size: -; j_call: TRBJ1-1; v_call: TRBV10-2; cdr3_aa: CASIQQGGVTEAFF; cdr3_nt: TGCGCCAGTATTCAACAGGGAGGTGTCACTGAAGCTTTCTTT
cdr3_length: 19; d_call: TRBD1; clone_size: -; j_call: TRBJ1-4; v_call: TRBV13; cdr3_aa: CASTLTQGDRGSSAEKLFF; cdr3_nt: TGTGCCAGCACCCTAACCCAGGGGGATCGTGGATCGAGCGCAGAAAAACTGTTTTTT
cdr3_length: 14; d_call: TRBD1; clone_size: -; j_call: TRBJ2-1; v_call: TRBV7-9; cdr3_aa: CASSSLDRENEQFF; cdr3_nt: TGTGCCAGCAGCTCCCTGGACAGGGAAAATGAGCAGTTCTTC
cdr3_length: 10; d_call: -; clone_size: -; j_call: TRBJ2-1; v_call: TRBV29-1; cdr3_aa: CSDLSLEQFF; cdr3_nt: TGCAGCGACCTATCGCTTGAGCAGTTCTTC
cdr3_length: 13; d_call: TRBD1; clone_size: -; j_call: TRBJ1-2; v_call: TRBV7-8; cdr3_aa: CASSDGTDYGYTF; cdr3_nt: TGTGCCAGCAGCGACGGGACAGACTATGGCTACACCTTC
cdr3_length: 14; d_call: -; clone_size: few; j_call: TRBJ1-1; v_call: TRBV18; cdr3_aa: CASSPPQGGTEAFF; cdr3_nt: TGTGCCAGCTCACCACCGCAAGGGGGCACTGAAGCTTTCTTT
cdr3_length: 11; d_call: -; clone_size: -; j_call: TRBJ2-3; v_call: TRBV7-2; cdr3_aa: CASSYTDTQYF; cdr3_nt: TGTGCCAGCAGCTACACAGATACGCAGTATTTT
cdr3_length: 16; d_call: -; clone_size: -; j_call: TRBJ2-7; v_call: TRBV11-2; cdr3_aa: CASSLDLGDRTYEQYF; cdr3_nt: TGTGCCAGCAGCTTAGATCTGGGCGACAGAACCTACGAGCAGTACTTC
cdr3_length: 16; d_call: -; clone_size: -; j_call: TRBJ2-7; v_call: TRBV23-1; cdr3_aa: CASSNPGRTSTPEQYF; cdr3_nt: TGCGCCAGCAGTAACCCGGGACGGACAAGCACTCCCGAGCAGTACTTC
cdr3_length: 11; d_call: -; clone_size: -; j_call: TRBJ2-7; v_call: TRBV30; cdr3_aa: CAWSVSYEQYF; cdr3_nt: TGTGCCTGGAGTGTTTCTTACGAGCAGTACTTC
cdr3_length: 14; d_call: -; clone_size: few; j_call: TRBJ2-7; v_call: TRBV5-1; cdr3_aa: CASSLGSRDYEQYF; cdr3_nt: TGCGCCAGCAGCTTGGGTTCCAGAGACTACGAGCAGTACTTC
cdr3_length: 12; d_call: -; clone_size: -; j_call: TRBJ2-1; v_call: TRBV29-1; cdr3_aa: CSVVRKYNEQFF; cdr3_nt: TGCAGCGTTGTCAGAAAGTACAATGAGCAGTTCTTC
cdr3_length: 15; d_call: -; clone_size: -; j_call: TRBJ1-6; v_call: TRBV6-5; cdr3_aa: CASSPMGSYNSPLHF; cdr3_nt: TGTGCCAGCAGCCCGATGGGCTCCTATAATTCACCCCTCCACTTT
cdr3_length: 17; d_call: TRBD1; clone_size: -; j_call: TRBJ1-5; v_call: TRBV30; cdr3_aa: CAWSPLPFRDRVTTQHF; cdr3_nt: TGTGCCTGGAGTCCTCTCCCTTTTCGGGACAGGGTTACTACCCAGCATTTT
cdr3_length: 15; d_call: -; clone_size: -; j_call: TRBJ2-1; v_call: TRBV9; cdr3_aa: CASSVGGRVFNEQFF; cdr3_nt: TGTGCCAGCAGCGTTGGGGGGCGAGTGTTCAATGAGCAGTTCTTC
cdr3_length: 14; d_call: -; clone_size: -; j_call: TRBJ2-7; v_call: TRBV6-6; cdr3_aa: CASKRDGEIYEQYF; cdr3_nt: TGTGCCAGCAAAAGGGACGGGGAGATCTACGAGCAGTACTTC
cdr3_length: 15; d_call: TRBD1; clone_size: -; j_call: TRBJ2-2; v_call: TRBV30; cdr3_aa: CAWSLGTGNTGELFF; cdr3_nt: TGTGCCTGGAGCCTTGGGACAGGAAACACCGGGGAGCTGTTTTTT
cdr3_length: 15; d_call: TRBD1; clone_size: few; j_call: TRBJ1-1; v_call: TRBV27; cdr3_aa: CASRIPGQGDTEAFF; cdr3_nt: TGTGCCAGCAGAATCCCGGGACAGGGCGATACTGAAGCTTTCTTT
cdr3_length: 14; d_call: TRBD1; clone_size: -; j_call: TRBJ1-4; v_call: TRBV5-6; cdr3_aa: CASSLGTGNEKLFF; cdr3_nt: TGTGCCAGCAGCCTCGGGACAGGGAATGAAAAACTGTTTTTT
cdr3_length: 16; d_call: TRBD2; clone_size: -; j_call: TRBJ2-2; v_call: TRBV13; cdr3_aa: CASSYPSGINTGELFF; cdr3_nt: TGTGCCAGCAGCTACCCTAGCGGGATCAACACCGGGGAGCTGTTTTTT
cdr3_length: 14; d_call: -; clone_size: few; j_call: TRBJ1-3; v_call: TRBV7-9; cdr3_aa: CASSSDGGINTIYF; cdr3_nt: TGTGCCAGCAGCTCCGACGGGGGGATCAACACCATATATTTT
cdr3_length: 15; d_call: TRBD2; clone_size: -; j_call: TRBJ2-1; v_call: TRBV7-6; cdr3_aa: CASSWSAGGVIEQFF; cdr3_nt: TGTGCCAGCAGTTGGTCCGCGGGGGGGGTAATCGAGCAGTTCTTC
cdr3_length: 17; d_call: TRBD2; clone_size: -; j_call: TRBJ2-4; v_call: TRBV4-1; cdr3_aa: CASSQTSGVLAKNIQYF; cdr3_nt: TGCGCCAGCAGCCAGACTAGCGGAGTCCTAGCCAAAAACATTCAGTACTTC
cdr3_length: 15; d_call: TRBD1; clone_size: once; j_call: TRBJ2-1; v_call: TRBV27; cdr3_aa: CASSPGTATYNEQFF; cdr3_nt: TGTGCCAGCAGCCCCGGGACAGCCACCTACAATGAGCAGTTCTTC
cdr3_length: 15; d_call: TRBD1; clone_size: -; j_call: TRBJ2-5; v_call: TRBV2; cdr3_aa: CASSDRDRAPETQYF; cdr3_nt: TGTGCCAGCAGTGATAGGGACAGGGCCCCAGAGACCCAGTACTTC
cdr3_length: 15; d_call: -; clone_size: -; j_call: TRBJ2-3; v_call: TRBV6-1; cdr3_aa: CASSGWPASTDTQYF; cdr3_nt: TGTGCCAGCAGTGGCTGGCCGGCTAGCACAGATACGCAGTATTTT
cdr3_length: 18; d_call: TRBD2; clone_size: -; j_call: TRBJ2-3; v_call: TRBV9; cdr3_aa: CASSDGTSGVPITDTQYF; cdr3_nt: TGTGCCAGCAGCGACGGGACTAGCGGGGTCCCGATCACAGATACGCAGTATTTT
cdr3_length: 13; d_call: -; clone_size: once; j_call: TRBJ1-1; v_call: TRBV29-1; cdr3_aa: CSVPNSVATEAFF; cdr3_nt: TGCAGCGTTCCCAACTCAGTAGCGACTGAAGCTTTCTTT
cdr3_length: 20; d_call: TRBD1; clone_size: -; j_call: TRBJ1-4; v_call: TRBV9; cdr3_aa: CASSATPGTAEGPTNEKLFF; cdr3_nt: TGTGCCAGCAGCGCAACCCCCGGGACAGCTGAAGGACCAACTAATGAAAAACTGTTTTTT
cdr3_length: 15; d_call: -; clone_size: -; j_call: TRBJ1-5; v_call: TRBV7-2; cdr3_aa: CASSGAGEGVQPQHF; cdr3_nt: TGTGCCAGCAGCGGCGCCGGGGAGGGGGTTCAGCCCCAGCATTTT
cdr3_length: 12; d_call: -; clone_size: -; j_call: TRBJ2-2; v_call: TRBV5-1; cdr3_aa: CASSFNTGELFF; cdr3_nt: TGCGCCAGCAGCTTCAACACCGGGGAGCTGTTTTTT